The 31 T cell receptor beta chains reported below all come from one sample, sequenced in a study of CD8 T cells in ankylosing spondylitis (dated by TCRdb to about 2017). The method behind the library was 5' RACE. The sequencer listed for this sample is Illumina HiSeq 2500. TCRdb took the public reads, trimmed them with fastp at Q25, ran MiXCR for clone calling and kept in-frame beta chains. Identical CDR3 protein sequences are pooled into one entry, listed with their most common genes and DNA. For this sample there are 200,000 or so distinct CDR3 sequences; 15% to 20% appear just once. Roughly 4.5% of the sample is taken by the ten largest. The sample taken for sequencing was blood, either unsorted or a sorted T cell fraction (not recorded which). The receptors were sampled from a male donor aged 10-29 years with ankylosing spondylitis or in good health (not recorded which). Donor details come from another sample of the same person, matched by shared clones.

This clonotype was counted ten times or more. This sequence joins TRBV6-2 or TRBV6-3 and TRBJ2-1; D uncertain. The CDR3 length is 11 residues. Germline V gene sequence: CDR1 MNHEY, CDR2 SVGEGT. V shed 3 bases and J shed 10 bases, with 7 bases lying between them. In DNA, the CDR3 is TGTGCCAGCAGTTATTTATCCGAGCAGTTCTTC. It translates to CASSYLSEQFF.

This clonotype has a handful of counts. The V and J genes are TRBV5-1 and TRBJ1-2, with a weak D call TRBD1 (5 bases). Between the trimmed V and J ends, which lost 0 bases and 4 bases, there was a span of 13 bases. Germline CDR1 SGHRS, CDR2 YFSETQ. The CDR3 is made up of 15 amino acids. The CDR3 reads CASSLVWGAGYGYTF. CDR3 DNA sequence: TGCGCCAGCAGCTTGGTTTGGGGCGCGGGCTATGGCTACACCTTC.

For this clonotype: A single base separates this from a much larger clone, so it may be a read error. The chain has TRBV15 and TRBJ2-3; D remains unclear. The germline V gene has CDR1 LNHNV and CDR2 YYDKDF (reference sequence). The germline V and J ends were trimmed by 7 bases and 2 bases, with 10 bases remaining between them. The CDR3 length is 13 residues. The DNA of the CDR3 is TGTGCCACCAACAGTGGTCTCACAGATACGCAGTATTTT. Translation gives CATNSGLTDTQYF. Full variable domain (outside the CDR3, taken from reference TRBV15 and TRBJ2-3): DAMVIQNPRYQVTQFGKPVTLSCSQTLNHNVMYWYQQKSSQAPKLLFHYYDKDFNNEADTPDNFQSRRPNTSFCFLDIRSPGLGDTAMYLCATNSGLTDTQYFGPGTRLTVL.

This clonotype was picked up many times. The rearrangement joins TRBV19 to TRBJ2-6; D remains unclear. Trimming removed 10 bases from V and 2 bases from J, with 15 bases in between. CDR3 size: 15 residues. The germline gives CDR1 LNHDA, CDR2 SQIVND (reference sequence). For the CDR3, the DNA is TGTGCCACCCGTGACCGCGGACCTGGGGCCAACGTCCTGACTTTC. It translates to CATRDRGPGANVLTF.

This clonotype was seen a handful of times. V gene TRBV4-2 combines with J gene TRBJ2-7; the match to TRBD2 covers 10 bases. With V trimmed by 5 bases and J by 3 bases, 7 bases remained unmatched. Germline V gene data show CDR1 as LGHNA and CDR2 as YNFKEQ. The CDR3 covers 15 residues. The CDR3 reads CASSSLAGLGYEQYF. The CDR3 region has the DNA TGTGCCAGCAGCTCACTAGCGGGGCTTGGCTACGAGCAGTACTTC.

In this sample, this clonotype turned up many times. The rearrangement uses TRBV7-2 and TRBJ2-5; D unresolved. V lost 1 base, J lost 0 bases, and 12 bases lay in between. Germline assignment: CDR1 SGHTA and CDR2 FQGNSA. The CDR3 runs to 16 residues. The CDR3 region has the DNA TGTGCCAGCAGCTTAGGTTTCACTACGTACCAAGAGACCCAGTACTTC. Its protein is CASSLGFTTYQETQYF.

Ten or more counts support this clonotype. The rearrangement links TRBV7-9 to TRBJ2-6; D possibly corresponds to TRBD2 (6 bases). The CDR3 length is 14 residues. Trimming stripped 2 bases from V and 4 bases from J, with 6 bases between. Germline V gene sequence: CDR1 SEHNR, CDR2 FQNEAQ (reference sequence). CDR3 DNA sequence: TGTGCCAGCAGCTTAAGCGGGGGGGCCAACGTCCTGACTTTC. Amino acid sequence: CASSLSGGANVLTF.

The table lists this clonotype with many counts. The genes are TRBV20-1 and TRBJ2-3; the match to TRBD1 covers 10 bases. The germline V gene has CDR1 DFQATT and CDR2 SNEGSKA (reference sequence). The CDR3 is 13 residues long. Trimming took 6 bases from V and 3 from J; bases not matched to a gene: 3. The DNA of the CDR3 is TGCAGTGCCCAGGGACAGGGGACAGATACGCAGTATTTT. Residues: CSAQGQGTDTQYF.

This chain joins TRBV23-1 and TRBJ2-1; TRBD1 matches 9 bases. TRBV23-1 is designated an ORF whose function remains uncertain. V was clipped by 6 bases and J by 4 bases; unmatched bases: 10. This CDR3 is built from 16 residues. CDR3 loop: CASSQYTGGAYNEQFF. DNA for the CDR3: TGCGCCAGCAGCCAGTACACAGGGGGCGCGTACAATGAGCAGTTCTTC.

This clonotype came up many times. The chain employs TRBV20-1 and TRBJ2-3, with 9 bases aligning to TRBD2. Germline lookup yields CDR1 DFQATT and CDR2 SNEGSKA (reference sequence). V shed 0 bases, J shed 3 bases, and the junction held 19 bases outside the gene matches. The CDR3 extends over 20 amino acids. The CDR3 loop reads CSARDLHQREDSGGTDTQYF. The CDR3 coding sequence is TGCAGTGCTAGAGATCTTCACCAGCGGGAGGACTCCGGGGGAACAGATACGCAGTATTTT.

The rearrangement links TRBV3-1 to TRBJ1-1; TRBD1 might be the D (6 bases). Germline CDR1 reads LGHDT; CDR2 reads YNNKEL (reference sequence). The CDR3 extends over 15 amino acids. Trimming pared 4 bases from V and 1 base from J, leaving 13 bases between. CDR3 residues: CASSPELDRNTEAFF. CDR3 coding DNA: TGTGCCAGCAGCCCGGAACTGGACAGGAACACTGAAGCTTTCTTT.

The chain links TRBV7-2 to TRBJ1-6; maybe TRBD1 (5 bases). Trimming removed 2 bases at V and 8 bases at J, with 10 bases between. Per germline, CDR1 SGHTA and CDR2 FQGNSA. This CDR3 contains 14 residues. The DNA for the CDR3 is TGTGCCAGCAGCTTACGAGGGACGGATTCACCCCTCCACTTT. It is translated as CASSLRGTDSPLHF.

This clonotype was counted many times. The rearrangement joins TRBV2 to TRBJ2-3; the D call may be TRBD1 or TRBD2 (5 bases each). The CDR3 is 12 residues long. V lost 11 bases and J 5 bases, leaving 14 bases between the germline ends. Germline V gene lookup returns CDR1 SNHLY and CDR2 FYNNEI. CDR3 DNA: TGTGCCTCGGGGCAGGCGGTAGATACGCAGTATTTT. Its translation: CASGQAVDTQYF.

This clonotype was seen at least ten times. The chain carries TRBV20-1 and TRBJ2-5, with 7 positions matching TRBD1. The CDR3 has 15 residues. Germline V gene lookup returns CDR1 DFQATT and CDR2 SNEGSKA (reference sequence). The V gene end was trimmed by 2 bases and the J gene end by 1 base; junction bases not matched to a gene: 7. In DNA, the CDR3 is TGCAGTGCTAGAACCGGACAGGACATCCAAGAGACCCAGTACTTC. Residues: CSARTGQDIQETQYF.

This clonotype was observed a few times. This chain links TRBV18 with TRBJ2-2; the D gene could be TRBD1 or TRBD2 (5 bases each). The CDR3 is made up of 15 amino acids. CDR1 is KGHSH and CDR2 is LQKENI in the germline V gene. V shed 9 bases and J shed 3 bases, with 17 bases lying between them. The CDR3 sequence: CASTWGRPDTGELFF. For the CDR3, the DNA is TGTGCCAGTACCTGGGGACGGCCAGACACCGGGGAGCTGTTTTTT.

The chain carries TRBV11-2 and TRBJ2-2, with 8 positions matching TRBD1. Trimming cost V 4 bases and J 1 base; bases outside gene matches: 8. The CDR3 sequence is 17 residues long. Per the germline V gene, CDR1 is SGHAT and CDR2 is FQNNGV. The CDR3 nucleotides read TGTGCCAGCAGCTCAGGGGACAGGAGGAGGAACACCGGGGAGCTGTTTTTT. Translated: CASSSGDRRRNTGELFF.

V usage is TRBV5-1 and J usage is TRBJ2-1; TRBD2 might be the D (6 bases). The V end was cut by 0 bases, the J end by 2 bases, with 12 bases between. This CDR3 spans 16 amino acids. Germline V lookup: CDR1 SGHRS, CDR2 YFSETQ. CDR3 residues: CASSLVSGKTYNEQFF. The CDR3 DNA reads TGCGCCAGCAGCTTGGTTAGCGGTAAAACCTACAATGAGCAGTTCTTC.

This clonotype has a handful of counts. The CDR3 coding sequence is TGCGCCAGCAGCCAGAGGGACAGTTATAGCAATCAGCCCCAGCATTTT. Protein: CASSQRDSYSNQPQHF. The V and J genes are TRBV4-1 and TRBJ1-5, with 7 bases identical to TRBD1. Germline V CDR1 and CDR2: MGHRA, YSYEKL. V was pared by 3 bases and J by 0 bases, with 5 bases of the junction left unmatched. The CDR3 is 16 residues long.

There are many counts of this clonotype. The chain recombines TRBV12-3 or TRBV12-4 with TRBJ1-4; D gene ambiguous. The CDR3 consists of 11 residues. Trimming cost V 1 base and J 9 bases, with 3 bases left between them. CDR3 nucleotides: TGTGCCAGCAGTTTAGGGCAAAAACTGTTTTTT. As protein: CASSLGQKLFF.

This clonotype has a handful of counts. The V gene is TRBV6-5, the J gene TRBJ1-2; D is undetermined. The CDR3 is 13 residues long. Trimming took off 6 bases at V and 6 bases at J, with 14 bases between the two ends. Germline-derived CDR1 and CDR2 are MNHEY and SVGAGI. The CDR3 reads CASRAGSGDGYTF. The CDR3 DNA is TGTGCCAGCAGAGCGGGGTCCGGGGATGGCTACACCTTC.

The rearrangement links TRBV7-9 to TRBJ2-3; no clear D. V was trimmed by 5 bases and J by 2 bases, leaving 14 bases between them. The CDR3 consists of 15 residues. CDR1 is SEHNR, CDR2 FQNEAQ, per germline (reference sequence). The CDR3 loop reads CASSPGSPFTDTQYF. DNA for the CDR3: TGTGCCAGCAGCCCCGGGTCCCCCTTCACAGATACGCAGTATTTT.

This clonotype has ten or more counts. The gene calls are TRBV7-9 and TRBJ2-5; D is possibly TRBD1 (8 bases). V lost 5 bases, J lost 3 bases, and 13 bases lay in between. The CDR3 contains 14 residues. The V gene's germline CDR1 is SEHNR and CDR2 FQNEAQ (reference sequence). CDR3 protein: CASSVQGGEETQYF. The CDR3 DNA sequence: TGTGCCAGCAGCGTACAGGGGGGGGAAGAGACCCAGTACTTC.

This clonotype has ten or more counts. The genes are TRBV9 and TRBJ2-7; D perhaps matches TRBD2 (6 bases). CDR3 length: 14 amino acids. The V end lost 0 bases, the J end lost 1 base, and 8 bases lay between the germline ends. CDR1 SGDLS and CDR2 YYNGEE come from the germline V gene. CDR3 protein: CASSVGGESYEQYF. CDR3 DNA sequence: TGTGCCAGCAGCGTAGGGGGGGAATCCTACGAGCAGTACTTC.

At least ten counts were recorded for this clonotype. This rearrangement joins TRBV14 to TRBJ1-5; no reliable D call. This CDR3 region has 12 residues. Germline V gene data show CDR1 as SGHDN and CDR2 as FVKESK. The ends were cut back, 0 bases at V and 5 bases at J, with 2 bases in the middle. The CDR3 DNA reads as TGTGCCAGCAGCCAAGATGATCAGCCCCAGCATTTT. Translating gives CASSQDDQPQHF.

This clonotype was detected many times. V is TRBV6-5 and J is TRBJ2-1, with 16 bases aligning to TRBD2. CDR3 size: 16 residues. Germline V gene sequence: CDR1 MNHEY, CDR2 SVGAGI. Germline trimming cut 4 bases from V and 9 bases from J; bases unmatched to any gene: 6. The CDR3: CASSSGLAGGPSEQFF. The DNA of the CDR3 is TGTGCCAGCAGTTCGGGACTAGCGGGAGGGCCCAGTGAGCAGTTCTTC.

This clonotype was counted many times. The chain joins TRBV27 to TRBJ2-6; 11 bases agree with TRBD1. The V gene's germline CDR1 is MNHEY and CDR2 SMNVEV (reference sequence). Trimming at V came to 6 bases and at J to 4 bases, leaving 2 bases not matched to a gene. CDR3 size: 15 residues. The CDR3 reads CASRGTGGGANVLTF. The CDR3 nucleotides read TGTGCCAGCAGAGGGACAGGGGGGGGGGCCAACGTCCTGACTTTC. Drawing the rest from reference TRBV27 and TRBJ2-6, the complete variable domain is EAQVTQNPRYLITVTGKKLTVTCSQNMNHEYMSWYRQDPGLGLRQIYYSMNVEVTDKGDVPEGYKVSRKEKRNFPLILESPSPNQTSLYFCASRGTGGGANVLTFGAGSRLTVL.

This clonotype was recorded only once. This chain joins TRBV4-2 and TRBJ1-1; D is uncertain. Trimming cost V 0 bases and J 0 bases, with 14 bases left between them. Looked up from germline, CDR1 is LGHNA and CDR2 is YNFKEQ. The CDR3 runs to 17 residues. CDR3 protein: CASSQEWRLDMNTEAFF. As DNA, the CDR3 is TGTGCCAGCAGCCAAGAGTGGCGCCTAGACATGAACACTGAAGCTTTCTTT.

This clonotype was detected ten times or more. J is TRBJ2-7 and V is TRBV6-1; D is possibly TRBD1 (6 bases). V was pared by 3 bases and J by 5 bases, with 14 bases between. The CDR3 runs 14 residues. The germline V gene encodes CDR1 MNHNS and CDR2 SASEGT. CDR3 DNA: TGTGCCAGCAGTGATAGTTGGGGGCTCCACGAGCAGTACTTC. It encodes CASSDSWGLHEQYF.

The chain recombines TRBV30 with TRBJ2-1; D unresolved. CDR1 is GTSNPN, CDR2 SVGIG, per germline (reference sequence). The V end lost 4 bases, the J end lost 6 bases, and 13 bases lay between the germline ends. CDR3 size: 13 residues. The CDR3 DNA reads TGTGCCTGGACTCTTAACTGGGGCAATGAGCAGTTCTTC. As protein: CAWTLNWGNEQFF.

The chain has TRBV12-3 or TRBV12-4 and TRBJ2-5; D perhaps matches TRBD2 (6 bases). This CDR3 has 13 residues. Deletions cut 3 bases from V and 5 bases from J, with 10 bases between. CDR3 sequence reads: CASSLTRWETQYF. The CDR3, as DNA: TGTGCCAGCAGTTTGACTAGATGGGAGACCCAGTACTTC.

There are many counts of this clonotype. The chain couples TRBV12-3 or TRBV12-4 to TRBJ2-1; 8 nucleotides match TRBD1. The CDR3 is 16 amino acids. Unmatched junction bases numbered 9, after V lost 5 bases and J lost 3 bases. CDR3 DNA sequence: TGTGCCAGCAGTCCCACCCCCGGGACAGGCTACAATGAGCAGTTCTTC. The encoded protein is CASSPTPGTGYNEQFF.